Shown below are 14 T cell receptor beta chains from a single sample sequenced in a study of blood T cell repertoires in COVID-19. Some clones are missing from TCRdb's copy, which holds only in-frame ones; the method was immunoSEQ multiplex PCR. The sample has 350,000 or so clones, 88% seen once. Sequenced sample: PBMCs or T cells enriched from blood (not recorded which). Source of these receptors: a woman in her twenties or thirties who had been exposed to COVID-19.

This rearrangement joins TRBV2 to TRBJ2-4; maybe TRBD2 (5 bases). Germline CDR1 reads SNHLY; CDR2 reads FYNNEI. Between the trimmed V and J ends, which lost 7 bases and 9 bases, there was a span of 16 bases. The length of the CDR3 is 13 residues. CDR3 sequence reads: CASTEAGMAIQYF. CDR3 sequence (DNA): TGTGCCAGCACCGAGGCCGGGATGGCCATTCAGTACTTC.

J is TRBJ2-1 and V is TRBV6-5; 8 positions match TRBD2. The CDR3 contains 12 residues. CDR1 MNHEY and CDR2 SVGAGI come from the germline V gene. Germline trimming cut 5 bases from V and 12 bases from J; bases unmatched to any gene: 6. CDR3 sequence: CASSREGRGQFF. CDR3 in DNA: TGTGCCAGCAGTCGGGAGGGGAGGGGGCAGTTCTTC.

This chain links TRBV6-5 with TRBJ1-3; 8 bases agree with TRBD1. This CDR3 is built from 15 residues. Trimming at V came to 7 bases and at J to 4 bases, leaving 9 bases not matched to a gene. The germline CDR1 and CDR2 sequences are MNHEY and SVGAGI. The CDR3 here is CASTPSTGAGNTIYF. CDR3 DNA sequence: TGTGCCAGCACCCCGTCGACAGGGGCCGGAAACACCATATATTTT.

This clone came up a few times. J is TRBJ2-6 and V is TRBV30; D is possibly TRBD2 (5 bases). The CDR3 loop spans 14 amino acids. V was cut by 3 bases and J by 4 bases, with 10 bases left in between. The V gene's germline CDR1 is GTSNPN and CDR2 SVGIG (reference sequence). The CDR3 nucleotides are TGTGCCTGGAGCTCTTGGGAGGGGGCCAACGTCCTGACTTTC. Amino acid sequence: CAWSSWEGANVLTF.

This clone was observed a few times. This sequence joins TRBV19 and TRBJ1-1, with a tentative D call TRBD1 (5 bases). V was trimmed by 4 bases and J by 2 bases, leaving 17 bases between them. The CDR3 is 16 amino acids. CDR1 and CDR2 from the germline V gene are LNHDA and SQIVND (reference sequence). CDR3 in amino acids: CASSRQGGRDNTEAFF. The CDR3 nucleotides read TGTGCCAGTAGTAGGCAGGGTGGACGAGATAACACTGAAGCTTTCTTT.

This chain uses TRBV18 with TRBJ2-1, with D unclear. V was trimmed by 3 bases and J by 3 bases, leaving 9 bases between them. Germline values: CDR1 KGHSH, CDR2 LQKENI. The CDR3 extends over 14 amino acids. The CDR3 here is CASSPAVDYNEQFF. As DNA, the CDR3 is TGTGCCAGCTCACCGGCAGTCGACTACAATGAGCAGTTCTTC.

J is TRBJ2-1 and V is TRBV7-9, with 9 bases identical to TRBD1. The V gene end was trimmed by 3 bases and the J gene end by 4 bases; junction bases not matched to a gene: 4. This CDR3 is built from 15 residues. Germline values: CDR1 SEHNR, CDR2 FQNEAQ (reference sequence). CDR3 coding DNA: TGTGCCAGCAGCTTCCGGGACAGGGAGTACAATGAGCAGTTCTTC. Protein: CASSFRDREYNEQFF.

The rearrangement joins TRBV30 to TRBJ2-7; 8 bases map to TRBD1. CDR1 GTSNPN and CDR2 SVGIG come from the germline V gene (reference sequence). The CDR3 consists of 12 residues. The CDR3 DNA is TGTGCGAGAAGACAGGGGCTATACGAGCAGTACTTC. Its translation is CARRQGLYEQYF.

V gene TRBV12-3 or TRBV12-4 combines with J gene TRBJ2-4, with D possibly TRBD2 on 6 matching bases. The CDR3 covers 13 residues. The V and J ends lost 3 bases and 6 bases respectively, with 9 bases between them. CDR3 nucleotide sequence: TGTGCCAGCAGTTTTGGAGGGCTAAACATTCAGTACTTC. It yields the protein CASSFGGLNIQYF.

This chain connects TRBV6-5 to TRBJ1-1; no reliable D call. In germline, CDR1 is MNHEY, CDR2 SVGAGI. There are 15 residues in the CDR3. Trimming stripped 8 bases from V and 1 base from J, with 17 bases between. CDR3 region: CASLREGGWNTEAFF. Here the CDR3 DNA reads TGTGCCAGCCTGAGGGAGGGTGGGTGGAACACTGAAGCTTTCTTT.

This chain links TRBV9 with TRBJ1-4; tentative D call: TRBD1 (5 bases). Germline V CDR1 and CDR2: SGDLS, YYNGEE. V was trimmed by 0 bases and J by 5 bases, leaving 11 bases between them. The CDR3 sequence is 15 residues long. The CDR3 sequence: CASSVEYGGNEKLFF. The CDR3 bases are TGTGCCAGCAGCGTAGAGTATGGGGGGAATGAAAAACTGTTTTTT.

The chain uses TRBV18 and TRBJ2-2, with D possibly TRBD1 on 6 matching bases. The CDR3 is 16 residues long. The ends were cut back, 3 bases at V and 3 bases at J, with 14 bases in the middle. Germline V gene lookup returns CDR1 KGHSH and CDR2 LQKENI. The CDR3 DNA is TGTGCCAGCTCACCCCGACAGGTTCGGGACACCGGGGAGCTGTTTTTT. Amino acids: CASSPRQVRDTGELFF.

J is TRBJ2-1 and V is TRBV5-1; TRBD2 aligns across 7 bases. Per the germline V gene, CDR1 is SGHRS and CDR2 is YFSETQ. J was trimmed by 4 bases and V by 4 bases; bases with no gene match: 2. The CDR3 covers 13 residues. In nucleotides, the CDR3 is TGCGCCAGCAGCGGGGGGGAATACAATGAGCAGTTCTTC. Amino acids: CASSGGEYNEQFF.

This chain joins TRBV5-1 and TRBJ2-7; 10 bases are shared with TRBD2. Germline lookup yields CDR1 SGHRS and CDR2 YFSETQ. The CDR3 consists of 17 residues. After removal of 0 bases from V and 0 bases from J, the junction contained 6 bases not matched to a gene. As DNA, the CDR3 is TGCGCCAGCAGCTTGGACCCGGCTAGCGGGAGCTCCTACGAGCAGTACTTC. This codes for CASSLDPASGSSYEQYF.